This T cell receptor beta chain was obtained from a study of lymphopenia after photon versus proton radiotherapy. Study results and limitations: Post-nadir TCR diversity decline inversely tracked overall survival among those who died.

CDR3 length equals 15 residues. Trimming took off 0 bases at V and 3 bases at J, with 13 bases between the two ends. The germline CDR1 and CDR2 sequences are SGHDT and YYEEEE. About this clone itself: Antigen specificity is unknown.

Libraries were prepared by immunoSEQ multiplex PCR; TCRdb keeps only in-frame clonotypes and omits some of them. Found here are some 42,000 clones, roughly four fifths of them singletons; the top ten hold around 25%. The sequence derives from a woman aged 70-85 years with pancreatic cancer. V gene TRBV5-6 combines with J gene TRBJ2-7, with D possibly being TRBD2 (6 bases). Here the sequenced sample was peripheral blood, taken from a patient treated with proton-based radiotherapy. This chain's CDR3 is CASSLASRGFYEQYF. The CDR3 DNA reads as TGTGCCAGCAGCTTGGCCTCCCGGGGGTTCTACGAGCAGTACTTC.